This passage covers 8 T cell receptor beta chains from one sample sequenced in a study of breast tumors, draining lymph nodes, adjacent tissues. TCRdb recomputed calls from the multiplex PCR reads with MiXCR, one row per CDR3 protein. Among 160,000 or so distinct CDR3 sequences listed, around 35% were seen once. Breast cancer patients provided tissue from their axillary draining lymph nodes. Sequenced material: axillary lymph node tissue. These receptor sequences come from a female donor with breast cancer. Some clones in this sample may be carry-over from other donors' samples.

The gene calls are TRBV5-1 and TRBJ1-2; no reliable D call. Germline loops: CDR1 SGHRS, CDR2 YFSETQ. V lost 0 bases to trimming and J lost 8 bases, with 14 bases between them. The CDR3 is made up of 14 amino acids. The CDR3 region has the DNA TGCGCCAGCAGCTTGGGAGGACTAGCGGGGGGCTACACCTTC. This sequence encodes CASSLGGLAGGYTF.

CDR3 bases: TGTGCCAGCAGCGTAGGGGACAGGACTGGAAACACCATATATTTT. It codes for CASSVGDRTGNTIYF. The chain combines TRBV9 with TRBJ1-3; the match to TRBD1 covers 8 bases. The CDR3 has 15 residues. The germline gives CDR1 SGDLS, CDR2 YYNGEE. V lost 0 bases to trimming and J lost 2 bases; unmatched junction nucleotides: 1.

Comments on this clonotype: This may stem from a read error, because a much larger clone lies one nucleotide away. Because it lacks the conserved phenylalanine or tryptophan at the end, this CDR3 is likely a read error. The chain combines TRBV14 with TRBJ2-1; no clear D. V was clipped by 1 base and J by 8 bases, with 9 bases between them. The CDR3 loop spans 13 amino acids. CDR1 is SGHDN and CDR2 is FVKESK in the germline V gene. CDR3 amino acids: CASSQVIAHEQFS. The DNA of the CDR3 is TGTGCCAGCAGCCAAGTGATAGCCCATGAGCAGTTCTCC.

This sequence joins TRBV4-3 and TRBJ2-6, with 8 bases that match TRBD2. The germline gives CDR1 LGHNA, CDR2 YSLEER. The CDR3 covers 11 residues. Losses at the gene ends were 1 base for V and 18 bases for J; bases not matched to a gene: 2. Here the CDR3 reads CASSQGSGRTF. CDR3 coding DNA: TGCGCCAGCAGCCAAGGAAGCGGGAGGACTTTC.

Worth noting for this clonotype: With a much larger clone just one base away, this may be a read error. The chain carries TRBV6-1 and TRBJ2-7; D is undetermined. This CDR3 spans 13 amino acids. Per the germline V gene, CDR1 is MNHNS and CDR2 is SASEGT. Trimming took 2 bases from V and 2 from J, leaving 7 bases between them. CDR3 in DNA: TGTGCCAGCAGTGAACAATCAGCCTACGAGCAGTACTTC. Protein product: CASSEQSAYEQYF.

This clonotype was counted many times. This chain uses TRBV5-1 with TRBJ2-6, with D unresolved. This CDR3 is 13 amino acids long. Trimming shortened V by 5 bases and J by 3 bases, and 6 bases separated the two germline ends. The germline V gene has CDR1 SGHRS and CDR2 YFSETQ. CDR3 region: CASRYSGANVLTF. The CDR3 coding sequence is TGCGCCAGCAGATACAGTGGGGCCAACGTCCTGACTTTC.

This clonotype was observed many times. The chain employs TRBV7-2 and TRBJ2-7, with no clear D. The CDR3 is made up of 13 amino acids. The germline V gene has CDR1 SGHTA and CDR2 FQGNSA. The V end lost 1 base, the J end lost 3 bases, and 7 bases lay between the germline ends. CDR3 DNA: TGTGCCAGCAGCTTAGAACGTTACTACGAGCAGTACTTC. Protein: CASSLERYYEQYF.

With respect to this clonotype: A much larger clone is a single base away; this may be a read error. The V call is TRBV6-1, the J call TRBJ1-2; a weak D match, TRBD1 (6 bases). This CDR3 spans 15 amino acids. The germline V gene encodes CDR1 MNHNS and CDR2 SASEGT. CDR3 sequence: CANSEALGGGVGYTF. The CDR3 region has the DNA TGTGCCAACAGTGAAGCGCTGGGAGGGGGGGTGGGCTACACCTTC.